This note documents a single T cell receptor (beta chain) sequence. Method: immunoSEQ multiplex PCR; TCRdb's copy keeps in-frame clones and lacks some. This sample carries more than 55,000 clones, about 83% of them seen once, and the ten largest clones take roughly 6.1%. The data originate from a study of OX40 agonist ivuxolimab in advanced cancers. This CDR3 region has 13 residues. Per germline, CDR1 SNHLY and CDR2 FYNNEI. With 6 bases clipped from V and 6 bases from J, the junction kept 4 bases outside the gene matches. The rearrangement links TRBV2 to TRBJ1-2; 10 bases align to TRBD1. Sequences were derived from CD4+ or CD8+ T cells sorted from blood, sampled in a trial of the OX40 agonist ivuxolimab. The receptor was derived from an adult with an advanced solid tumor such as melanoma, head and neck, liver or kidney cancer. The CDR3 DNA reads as TGTGCCAGCAGCGTGGACAGGGGGGATGGCTACACCTTC. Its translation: CASSVDRGDGYTF.